This T cell receptor beta chain was recorded in a study of CD8+ T cells in alopecia areata (dated 2018 in TCRdb). A note on the overall study: The treated patients took part in an open-label pilot trial in which moderate-to-severe alopecia areata was treated with oral tofacitinib at 5 to 10 mg twice daily. TCRbeta CDR3 regions were amplified by immunoSEQ multiplex PCR using 35 Vbeta forward and 13 Jbeta reverse primers. Biopsies were taken from tofacitinib-treated patients at baseline and again at 4 and 24 weeks into treatment, and several of those patients also had a later scalp biopsy. Tofacitinib was given for 6 to 18 months, followed by 6 months of follow-up off drug to assess delayed response and recurrence. RNA was obtained with the PAXgene miRNA kit for fixed scalp, the miRNeasy kit for PBMCs, and the RNeasy kit for mouse skin. In humans, TCRbeta sequencing was performed on scalp tissue and on sorted CD4+ and CD8+ peripheral blood T cells from healthy controls and from patients with patchy or totalis/universalis alopecia areata. Scalp clonality was compared across normal scalp (n=4), patchy alopecia areata scalp (n=8), and alopecia totalis/universalis scalp (n=8). To study T cell clonal expansion in alopecia areata, the researchers applied high-throughput TCRbeta sequencing to both the C3H/HeJ mouse model and human patients.

Receptor libraries were prepared by the immunoSEQ multiplex PCR assay. To provide template for TCR sequencing, every sample had RNA extracted and reverse transcribed into cDNA. First-strand cDNA was synthesized using SuperScript III with a 2:1 mix of oligo-dT and random hexamers. Amplification bias was assessed with a synthetic immune receptor repertoire, and residual bias was removed computationally. In the paper's pipeline: Raw reads were preprocessed for error removal, and CDR3 was defined according to IMGT conventions as running from the conserved cysteine to phenylalanine. Clonality was calculated as 1 minus Shannon entropy normalized by log2 of the number of productive unique TCRs. Whether each scalp clone was CD4 or CD8 was inferred by checking scalp TCRbeta sequences against the CD4 and CD8 repertoires from sorted blood. TCRdb provides this immuneACCESS table in a form limited to in-frame rearrangements. Some clones are lacking; in checked studies, under half of them reflect an unresolved V gene, and why the rest are absent is not known. V, J and clone size derive from that table, while D and trimming were established from the DNA sequence. In all, the sample holds 15,000 to 17,000 clones, and about 63% of those were seen once. The top ten clones comprise 9% to 15% of the sample.

Lesional scalp punch biopsies and peripheral blood were obtained from alopecia areata patients. Human scalp biopsies went straight into PAXgene tissue containers for immediate fixation. What the authors observed across the whole study: Shared TCR sequences between patients were less evident than in mice, which may be partly attributable to HLA diversity in the patient population. Compared with normal scalp, lesional scalp had higher clonality and more expanded CD8+ clones, particularly in alopecia totalis/universalis, a pattern that suggests antigenic drive. Unlike mouse skin, which is dominated by gammadelta T cells, normal human skin has resident alphabeta T cells that are also sequenced, and this complicates analysis of the scalp TCR repertoire.

Inclusive of the bounding cysteine and phenylalanine, the CDR3 is 16 residues long. Left in the record is the CDR3 DNA by itself, 48 bases read in frame from the first base. According to the germline V gene (reference sequence), CDR1 reads LNHDA and CDR2 reads SQIVND. For this chain, trimming is 1 base at the V end and 9 bases at the J end, and the number of junction bases without a gene match is 8. This clone occurred a few times. The antigen this receptor binds is unknown. Base qualities are not provided; no much larger clone lies one nucleotide away. What was sequenced was skin. This TCR came from a human donor with alopecia areata. The rearranged segments are TRBV19 and TRBJ2-1, and TRBD2 aligns with 11 junction nucleotides. The DNA sequence is as follows: TGTGCCAGTAGTATAGCTACTAGCGGGAGTCCCAGTGAGCAGTTCTTC. Its product reads: CASSIATSGSPSEQFF.